The rows below give T cell receptor beta chains drawn from one sample of a study of a mutant IDH1 vaccine in newly diagnosed glioma. Assay: immunoSEQ multiplex PCR; the TCRdb copy retains only in-frame clones and omits some. The data contain about 70,000 clones, around 83% of them singletons. The sequenced sample was peripheral blood mononuclear cells (PBMCs), obtained from a glioma patient treated with radiotherapy, temozolomide or both. These receptors came from a woman aged 18-29 years with glioma. Some clones in this sample may be carry-over from other donors' samples. CDR3s include the opening cysteine and the closing phenylalanine or tryptophan. D genes are given only for firm matches. The listing skips clone size in some rows; elsewhere it reads once, few, many or a size class.

j_gene | v_gene | abundance | d_gene | CDR3aa | CDR3nt
TRBJ1-5 | TRBV5-6 | - | TRBD1 | CASSFRDRDQPQHF | TGTGCCAGCAGCTTCCGGGACAGGGACCAGCCCCAGCATTTT
TRBJ2-7 | TRBV5-5 | - | TRBD2 | CASSFGGWTPEQYF | TGTGCCAGCAGCTTCGGGGGGTGGACCCCCGAGCAGTACTTC
TRBJ2-7 | TRBV5-6 | - | - | CASSLLYSPYEQYF | TGTGCCAGCAGCTTGCTGTACAGTCCCTACGAGCAGTACTTC
TRBJ1-1 | TRBV6-5 | - | - | CASSYSGGSVTEAFF | TGTGCCAGCAGTTACTCGGGGGGGTCAGTCACTGAAGCTTTCTTT
TRBJ2-2 | TRBV5-1 | - | - | CASSFQGYGELFF | TGCGCCAGCAGCTTCCAGGGTTACGGGGAGCTGTTTTTT
TRBJ2-7 | TRBV11-3 | - | TRBD1 | CASSLIVGQGISYEQYF | TGTGCCAGCAGCTTAATTGTAGGACAGGGGATATCCTACGAGCAGTACTTC
TRBJ1-5 | TRBV4-1 | few | - | CASSQKGGAGNQPQHF | TGCGCCAGCAGCCAAAAGGGGGGAGCGGGCAATCAGCCCCAGCATTTT
TRBJ1-2 | TRBV7-3 | few | TRBD1 | CASSLGGQPNYGYTF | TGTGCCAGCAGCCTAGGGGGACAGCCTAACTATGGCTACACCTTC
TRBJ2-7 | TRBV9 | - | TRBD2 | CASSVEVGAGSGSTYEQYF | TGTGCCAGCAGCGTAGAAGTAGGGGCGGGTAGCGGGAGCACCTACGAGCAGTACTTC
TRBJ2-7 | TRBV29-1 | - | - | CSVNPREGGYEQYF | TGCAGCGTAAATCCGCGGGAAGGGGGCTACGAGCAGTACTTC
TRBJ2-7 | TRBV5-1 | - | TRBD2 | CASSLDRGLATNEQYF | TGCGCCAGCAGCTTGGATCGAGGACTAGCGACCAACGAGCAGTACTTC
TRBJ1-6 | TRBV5-6 | - | TRBD1 | CASSLADRELSPLHF | TGTGCCAGCAGCTTGGCGGACAGGGAGCTTTCACCCCTCCACTTT
TRBJ1-4 | TRBV6-4 | - | TRBD1 | CASSDGTGNEKLFF | TGTGCCAGCAGTGACGGGACAGGGAATGAAAAACTGTTTTTT
TRBJ1-2 | TRBV7-8 | - | - | CASSLVSGGANYGYTF | TGTGCCAGCAGCTTAGTTTCCGGAGGAGCTAACTATGGCTACACCTTC
TRBJ2-1 | TRBV19 | - | TRBD2 | CASSTGLAGGRTQFF | TGTGCCAGTAGTACAGGACTAGCGGGGGGGCGTACGCAGTTCTTC
TRBJ2-7 | TRBV27 | - | TRBD1 | CASSMTGGQEQYF | TGTGCCAGCAGTATGACAGGGGGTCAGGAGCAGTACTTC